One sample yielded the 21 T cell receptor beta chains listed below, sequenced in a study of blood T cell repertoires in COVID-19. Using immunoSEQ multiplex PCR, the repertoire was profiled, and TCRdb retains in-frame clones only, with some absent. The sample contains a few hundred thousand clones, 80% to 90% of which appear only once. What was sequenced was PBMCs or T cells enriched from blood (not recorded which). The receptors derive from a woman younger than 35 who had recovered from COVID-19.

V is TRBV7-6 and J is TRBJ2-5, with 8 bases aligning to TRBD1. The CDR3 is 15 residues long. After removal of 2 bases from V and 5 bases from J, the junction contained 7 bases not matched to a gene. Looked up from germline, CDR1 is SGHVS and CDR2 is FNYEAQ. As DNA, the CDR3 is TGTGCCAGCAGCTTACCCTGGACAGGGTGGGAGACCCAGTACTTC. As protein: CASSLPWTGWETQYF.

This clone was counted between two and nine times. The genes are TRBV27 and TRBJ2-7; 9 positions match TRBD1. This CDR3 has 15 amino acids. The germline CDR1 and CDR2 sequences are MNHEY and SMNVEV (reference sequence). With 2 bases clipped from V and 3 bases from J, the junction kept 5 bases outside the gene matches. Written as DNA, the CDR3 is TGTGCCAGCAGTTTACGGACAGGGGACCACTACGAGCAGTACTTC. It yields the protein CASSLRTGDHYEQYF.

The chain couples TRBV10-3 to TRBJ1-5; 10 bases fit TRBD1. Germline lookup yields CDR1 ENHRY and CDR2 SYGVKD. V lost 5 bases to trimming and J lost 7 bases; unmatched junction nucleotides: 8. The CDR3 has 15 residues. This CDR3 reads CAISPDRGLTQPQHF. The CDR3 nucleotides read TGTGCCATCAGTCCAGACAGGGGGCTCACGCAGCCCCAGCATTTT.

J is TRBJ2-3 and V is TRBV6-1; a weak D match, TRBD2 (6 bases). Trimming took off 3 bases at V and 4 bases at J, with 11 bases between the two ends. Looked up from germline, CDR1 is MNHNS and CDR2 is SASEGT. This CDR3 contains 14 residues. Here the CDR3 reads CASSDLAIADTQYF. CDR3 nucleotides: TGTGCCAGCAGTGATCTAGCGATAGCAGATACGCAGTATTTT.

V and J are TRBV7-9 and TRBJ1-2; possible D gene TRBD1, 5 bases. Germline assignment: CDR1 SEHNR and CDR2 FQNEAQ (reference sequence). This CDR3 contains 13 residues. The V end lost 1 base, the J end lost 7 bases, and 10 bases lay between the germline ends. The CDR3 region is CASSLGGPVGYTF. The CDR3 DNA is TGTGCCAGCAGCTTAGGGGGCCCGGTTGGCTACACCTTC.

The genes are TRBV6-5 and TRBJ1-1; no definite D call. The CDR3 runs 13 residues. Germline V gene sequence: CDR1 MNHEY, CDR2 SVGAGI. V was trimmed by 6 bases and J by 1 base, leaving 9 bases between them. The DNA of the CDR3 is TGTGCCAGCAGAGCACGGGGGAACACTGAAGCTTTCTTT. Translated, it gives CASRARGNTEAFF.

The chain has TRBV5-1 and TRBJ1-3, with 10 bases matching TRBD1. V was clipped by 5 bases and J by 0 bases; unmatched bases: 5. This CDR3 has 16 amino acids. Germline CDR1 and CDR2: SGHRS and YFSETQ. The CDR3 region has the DNA TGCGCCAGCAGAAGGGACAGGGGCATCTCTGGAAACACCATATATTTT. Protein: CASRRDRGISGNTIYF.

This clone was seen a handful of times. The V and J genes are TRBV4-1 and TRBJ2-3; D is possibly TRBD1 (7 bases). Germline CDR1 is MGHRA and CDR2 is YSYEKL. The CDR3 spans 16 residues. Trimming removed 0 bases from V and 4 bases from J, with 14 bases in between. The CDR3 is CASSQEEGRGADTQYF. CDR3 coding DNA: TGCGCCAGCAGCCAAGAAGAGGGCAGGGGGGCAGATACGCAGTATTTT.

This rearrangement joins TRBV28 to TRBJ2-7, with a weak D call TRBD2 (6 bases). Looked up from germline, CDR1 is MDHEN and CDR2 is SYDVKM. The CDR3 spans 18 residues. V was clipped by 5 bases and J by 4 bases, with 27 bases between them. The CDR3 reads CASSGTLLSRGPMYEQYF. CDR3 bases: TGTGCCAGCAGTGGCACGTTATTATCGCGGGGCCCAATGTACGAGCAGTACTTC.

This CDR3 reads CASSFSGGYEQFF. DNA of the CDR3: TGTGCCAGCAGCTTTAGCGGGGGCTATGAGCAGTTCTTC. The chain uses TRBV7-2 and TRBJ2-1; 9 nucleotides align to TRBD2. The germline gives CDR1 SGHTA, CDR2 FQGNSA. This CDR3 contains 13 residues. After removal of 3 bases from V and 8 bases from J, the junction contained 2 bases not matched to a gene. The full variable domain, rest sourced from reference TRBV7-2 and TRBJ2-1, is GAGVSQSPSNKVTEKGKDVELRCDPISGHTALYWYRQSLGQGLEFLIYFQGNSAPDKSGLPSDRFSAERTGGSVSTLTIQRTQQEDSAVYLCASSFSGGYEQFFGPGTRLTVL.

The J gene is TRBJ1-2, the V gene TRBV6-6; D is undetermined. Germline loops: CDR1 MNHNY, CDR2 SVGAGI (reference sequence). Trimming left V 2 bases short and J 7 bases short, with 17 bases between. The CDR3 loop spans 15 amino acids. CDR3 residues: CASSYAPGKVGGYTF. CDR3 coding DNA: TGTGCCAGCAGTTACGCGCCCGGGAAAGTTGGTGGCTACACCTTC.

Worth noting for this clone: Germline and junction disagree at one end, which may indicate a read error. The chain employs TRBV7-7 and TRBJ2-5, with D possibly TRBD2 on 6 matching bases. The germline V gene encodes CDR1 SSHAT and CDR2 FNYEAQ (reference sequence). This CDR3 contains 14 residues. As DNA, the CDR3 is TGTGCTAGCAGCTTAGGGAGGCTGGGAGAGACCCAGTACTTC. Translated, it gives CASSLGRLGETQYF.

This chain uses TRBV5-4 with TRBJ1-2; 7 bases agree with TRBD1. The CDR3 totals 14 residues. Germline V gene lookup returns CDR1 SGHNT and CDR2 YYREEE (reference sequence). The V gene end was trimmed by 4 bases and the J gene end by 4 bases; junction bases not matched to a gene: 7. CDR3 region: CASSNDRVGYGYTF. As DNA, the CDR3 is TGTGCCAGCAGCAACGACAGGGTGGGCTATGGCTACACCTTC. The whole variable domain, remainder taken from reference TRBV5-4 and TRBJ1-2, is ETGVTQSPTHLIKTRGQQVTLRCSSQSGHNTVSWYQQALGQGPQFIFQYYREEENGRGNFPPRFSGLQFPNYSSELNVNALELDDSALYLCASSNDRVGYGYTFGSGTRLTVV.

Remarks on this clone: At one of its ends the junction is not consistent with the germline gene, which may arise from a read error. The genes are TRBV19 and TRBJ2-5; D remains unclear. Per germline, CDR1 LNHDA and CDR2 SQIVND (reference sequence). The CDR3 extends over 12 amino acids. CDR3 DNA sequence: TGTGCCAGTAGTAGATACCAGGAGACCCAGTACTTC. This translates into CASSRYQETQYF.

The sample holds a few counts of this clone. The V call is TRBV5-4, the J call TRBJ1-1; D possibly corresponds to TRBD1 (6 bases). The ends were cut back, 0 bases at V and 6 bases at J, with 12 bases in the middle. The CDR3 spans 14 residues. The V gene's germline CDR1 is SGHNT and CDR2 YYREEE (reference sequence). This CDR3 is CASSLDRASAEAFF. The CDR3 DNA is TGTGCCAGCAGCTTGGACAGGGCGAGCGCTGAAGCTTTCTTT. The full variable domain, its missing parts supplied by reference TRBV5-4 and TRBJ1-1, is ETGVTQSPTHLIKTRGQQVTLRCSSQSGHNTVSWYQQALGQGPQFIFQYYREEENGRGNFPPRFSGLQFPNYSSELNVNALELDDSALYLCASSLDRASAEAFFGQGTRLTVV.

The chain links TRBV6-9 to TRBJ1-5, with a weak D call TRBD1 (5 bases). V was cut by 0 bases and J by 0 bases, with 18 bases left in between. The CDR3 has 19 amino acids. CDR1 and CDR2 from the germline V gene are MNHGY and SVAAGI. Here the CDR3 reads CASSYSRQGGGNSNQPQHF. For the CDR3, the DNA is TGTGCCAGCAGTTATTCAAGGCAGGGAGGCGGGAATAGCAATCAGCCCCAGCATTTT.

Comment on this clone: Distinct nucleotide sequences in the sample also encode this CDR3. This sequence joins TRBV5-4 and TRBJ1-1, with D uncertain. Trimming removed 0 bases at V and 0 bases at J, with 6 bases between. Germline assignment: CDR1 SGHNT and CDR2 YYREEE (reference sequence). CDR3 length: 14 amino acids. In DNA, the CDR3 is TGTGCCAGCAGCTTGGCTACAGTGAACACTGAAGCTTTCTTT. Protein product: CASSLATVNTEAFF.

The J gene is TRBJ2-7, the V gene TRBV19, with a possible D match to TRBD1 (6 bases). Trimming took 8 bases from V and 6 from J, leaving 17 bases between them. The germline CDR1 and CDR2 sequences are LNHDA and SQIVND (reference sequence). The CDR3 has 13 residues. CDR3 in DNA: TGTGCCAGTTCTAATGGACAGATCGTCGAGCAGTACTTC. Translating gives CASSNGQIVEQYF.

This clone was observed a few times. This chain connects TRBV28 to TRBJ2-3; D not resolved. The CDR3 is made up of 13 amino acids. Trimming took off 4 bases at V and 2 bases at J, with 7 bases between the two ends. Looked up from germline, CDR1 is MDHEN and CDR2 is SYDVKM. CDR3 DNA sequence: TGTGCCAGCAGTTCAGTTAACACAGATACGCAGTATTTT. It specifies CASSSVNTDTQYF.

The V and J genes are TRBV6-5 and TRBJ1-4, with D possibly TRBD1 on 6 matching bases. V lost 6 bases to trimming and J lost 10 bases, with 15 bases between them. The CDR3 spans 13 residues. Germline V gives CDR1 MNHEY, CDR2 SVGAGI. The CDR3: CASRTTGGGKLFF. The CDR3 DNA sequence: TGTGCCAGCAGAACGACAGGAGGTGGAAAACTGTTTTTT.

This rearrangement joins TRBV7-9 to TRBJ2-5; 14 bases match TRBD2. In germline, CDR1 is SEHNR, CDR2 FQNEAQ (reference sequence). This CDR3 comprises 15 residues. Losses at the gene ends were 5 bases for V and 3 bases for J; bases not matched to a gene: 2. The CDR3 protein is CASSQGLAGEETQYF. The CDR3 nucleotides read TGTGCCAGCAGCCAGGGACTAGCGGGGGAAGAGACCCAGTACTTC.